This T cell receptor (beta chain) stems from a study of blood T cell repertoires in COVID-19. For the study at large: The United States, Italy and Spain provided the acute and convalescent COVID-19 samples. In each case, the material was cDNA or gDNA derived from T cells, B-cell-depleted T cells, or PBMCs.

Under the authors' procedure: Reference gene primer amplification yielded estimated nucleated cell counts. TCRdb's copy holds only in-frame clones and misses some; the assay was immunoSEQ multiplex PCR. V, J and clone size are those of that table, while D and trimming were read from the DNA. The sample holds tens of thousands of clones, 78% seen once. Source material: peripheral blood. The source is a human donor in a cohort sampled during active COVID-19.

The CDR3 coding sequence is TGTGCCATCAGTGACAAGCCACTCGGGACTAGCGGGAGATACGAGCAGTACTTC. Translated: CAISDKPLGTSGRYEQYF. The chain carries TRBV10-3 and TRBJ2-7; TRBD2 agrees at 14 bases. The V gene end was trimmed by 3 bases and the J gene end by 4 bases; junction bases not matched to a gene: 11. Germline loops: CDR1 ENHRY, CDR2 SYGVKD. CDR3 length equals 18 residues.